One sample yielded the 30 T cell receptor beta chains listed below, sequenced in a study of blood T cell repertoires in COVID-19. Generated by immunoSEQ multiplex PCR, the TCRdb table keeps only in-frame clones and is missing some. Of around 100,000 clones listed, roughly 88% were seen once; the top ten hold roughly 11%. The material sequenced was peripheral blood. These receptor sequences come from a man older than 75 with acute or convalescent COVID-19.

The CDR3 spells CASITSGSVYEQYF. The CDR3 DNA sequence: TGTGCCAGCATCACCAGCGGGAGTGTCTACGAGCAGTACTTC. The genes are TRBV28 and TRBJ2-7, with 8 bases matching TRBD2. This CDR3 has 14 residues. The J segment lost 3 bases and the V segment lost 7 bases, leaving 8 bases of the junction unmatched. Germline CDR1 and CDR2: MDHEN and SYDVKM.

V is TRBV4-2 and J is TRBJ1-2; weak D call: TRBD1 (6 bases). V was pared by 1 base and J by 0 bases, with 15 bases between. This CDR3 spans 17 amino acids. From germline, CDR1 is LGHNA and CDR2 YNFKEQ. CDR3 nucleotide sequence: TGTGCCAGCAGCCAAGGTGGGGGCCGCGCGGCTAACTATGGCTACACCTTC. Its translation is CASSQGGGRAANYGYTF.

The chain has TRBV5-1 and TRBJ2-2; D perhaps matches TRBD1 (5 bases). The CDR3 has 14 residues. Trimming shortened V by 0 bases and J by 5 bases, and 8 bases separated the two germline ends. CDR1 SGHRS and CDR2 YFSETQ come from the germline V gene. CDR3 protein: CASSLGQSTGELFF. CDR3 DNA sequence: TGCGCCAGCAGCTTGGGACAGTCTACCGGGGAGCTGTTTTTT.

V gene TRBV24-1 combines with J gene TRBJ2-2; D is possibly TRBD1 (5 bases). V was cut by 7 bases and J by 0 bases, with 14 bases left in between. In germline, CDR1 is KGHDR, CDR2 SFDVKD. There are 16 residues in the CDR3. The CDR3 bases are TGTGCCACCAGCCCCAGACAGACGGCGAACACCGGGGAGCTGTTTTTT. The encoded protein is CATSPRQTANTGELFF.

V usage is TRBV18 and J usage is TRBJ2-7; 9 positions match TRBD1. The CDR3 is 14 amino acids. CDR1 and CDR2 (germline): KGHSH, LQKENI. J gave up 0 bases and V 6 bases, and 3 bases lay outside the gene matches. CDR3 DNA: TGTGCCAGCTCCCCGGGACAGGGCTCCTACGAGCAGTACTTC. Protein product: CASSPGQGSYEQYF.

The V gene is TRBV5-1, the J gene TRBJ1-1; TRBD1 agrees at 9 bases. Losses at the gene ends were 5 bases for V and 4 bases for J; bases not matched to a gene: 3. CDR1 and CDR2 from the germline V gene are SGHRS and YFSETQ. The CDR3 extends over 13 amino acids. CDR3 coding DNA: TGCGCCAGCAGGACAGGGGGAGGCACTGAAGCTTTCTTT. Residues: CASRTGGGTEAFF.

The chain couples TRBV3-1 (or the pseudogene TRBV3-2) to TRBJ2-5; a possible D gene is TRBD1 (5 bases). The CDR3 runs 14 residues. CDR1 and CDR2 from the germline V gene are LGHDT and YNNKEL (reference sequence). Trimming shortened V by 4 bases and J by 2 bases, and 11 bases separated the two germline ends. The CDR3 region has the DNA TGTGCCAGCAGCCGGCAGGGCGGTCAAGAGACCCAGTACTTC. The encoded protein is CASSRQGGQETQYF.

The chain couples TRBV5-1 to TRBJ2-2; possibly TRBD1 for D (6 bases). Germline CDR1 SGHRS, CDR2 YFSETQ. Between the trimmed V and J ends, which lost 4 bases and 0 bases, there was a span of 16 bases. CDR3 length equals 17 residues. The CDR3 protein is CASSQARTDSNTGELFF. The CDR3 DNA is TGCGCCAGCAGCCAAGCTAGGACAGACTCGAACACCGGGGAGCTGTTTTTT.

The chain couples TRBV18 to TRBJ1-1; D not resolved. This CDR3 spans 15 amino acids. Deletions cut 3 bases from V and 3 bases from J, with 14 bases between. Per germline, CDR1 KGHSH and CDR2 LQKENI. Here the CDR3 reads CASSPMGGADTEAFF. The CDR3 DNA reads TGTGCCAGCTCACCTATGGGCGGAGCGGACACTGAAGCTTTCTTT.

The rearrangement joins TRBV3-1 (or the pseudogene TRBV3-2) to TRBJ2-7, with 7 bases matching TRBD1. Trimming took 1 base from V and 7 from J; bases not matched to a gene: 19. The length of the CDR3 is 18 residues. Germline V gene sequence: CDR1 LGHDT, CDR2 YNNKEL (reference sequence). For the CDR3, the DNA is TGTGCCAGCAGCCAAGGGACAGGAGGAACTGGGGATTTGAGGGAGCAGTACTTC. Its protein is CASSQGTGGTGDLREQYF.

This chain joins TRBV5-1 and TRBJ1-1, with 8 bases matching TRBD1. The CDR3 runs to 19 residues. Per germline, CDR1 SGHRS and CDR2 YFSETQ. V was pared by 0 bases and J by 0 bases, with 13 bases of the junction left unmatched. This CDR3 is CASSLAVGSGGGMNTEAFF. The DNA of the CDR3 is TGCGCCAGCAGCTTGGCAGTTGGGTCAGGGGGCGGAATGAACACTGAAGCTTTCTTT.

The chain is built from TRBV6-5 and TRBJ1-1; a weak D match, TRBD1 (5 bases). V was clipped by 6 bases and J by 1 base, with 12 bases between them. The CDR3 is 14 residues long. Per germline, CDR1 MNHEY and CDR2 SVGAGI. For the CDR3, the DNA is TGTGCCAGCAGCATCAGGGATGCGAACACTGAAGCTTTCTTT. Residues: CASSIRDANTEAFF.

This rearrangement joins TRBV18 to TRBJ1-2; tentatively, D is TRBD1 (6 bases). Germline CDR1 is KGHSH and CDR2 is LQKENI. This CDR3 region has 15 residues. Trimming pared 0 bases from V and 7 bases from J, leaving 15 bases between. CDR3 protein: CASSPPSRDKGGYTF. CDR3 nucleotides: TGTGCCAGCTCACCACCGTCTCGGGACAAGGGTGGCTACACCTTC. The variable domain in full, completed from reference TRBV18 and TRBJ1-2, reads NAGVMQNPRHLVRRRGQEARLRCSPMKGHSHVYWYRQLPEEGLKFMVYLQKENIIDESGMPKERFSAEFPKEGPSILRIQQVVRGDSAAYFCASSPPSRDKGGYTFGSGTRLTVV.

The V call is TRBV19, the J call TRBJ1-4; D may be TRBD1 (5 bases). In germline, CDR1 is LNHDA, CDR2 SQIVND (reference sequence). This CDR3 is built from 13 residues. Between the trimmed V and J ends, which lost 9 bases and 5 bases, there was a span of 13 bases. CDR3 sequence: CASSGLRNEKLFF. DNA for the CDR3: TGTGCCAGCTCGGGACTCAGGAATGAAAAACTGTTTTTT.

The CDR3 loop is CASSGQLLETQYF. CDR3 in DNA: TGTGCCAGTAGTGGACAGCTTTTGGAGACCCAGTACTTC. The chain employs TRBV19 and TRBJ2-5; D is possibly TRBD1 (6 bases). Trimming removed 5 bases from V and 5 bases from J, with 12 bases in between. Germline values: CDR1 LNHDA, CDR2 SQIVND (reference sequence). This CDR3 has 13 residues.

The chain combines TRBV29-1 with TRBJ2-3, with D possibly being TRBD2 (6 bases). The ends were cut back, 4 bases at V and 4 bases at J, with 15 bases in the middle. Germline V gene lookup returns CDR1 SQVTM and CDR2 ANQGSEA. This CDR3 has 14 residues. This CDR3 is CSVVGGSIADTQYF. DNA for the CDR3: TGCAGCGTTGTGGGGGGTAGTATCGCAGATACGCAGTATTTT.

This chain links TRBV7-9 with TRBJ2-7, with 10 nucleotides matching TRBD1. Per germline, CDR1 SEHNR and CDR2 FQNEAQ (reference sequence). CDR3 length: 15 amino acids. J gave up 1 base and V 3 bases, and 3 bases lay outside the gene matches. In DNA, the CDR3 is TGTGCCAGCAGCTTCGACAGGGGGCAATCCTACGAGCAGTACTTC. It encodes CASSFDRGQSYEQYF.

The CDR3 is CASCGQGGAGELFF. The CDR3 DNA follows: TGTGCCAGTTGCGGACAGGGTGGTGCCGGGGAGCTGTTTTTT. V usage is TRBV6-5 and J usage is TRBJ2-2; TRBD1 aligns across 8 bases. The CDR3 is 14 amino acids. Germline assignment: CDR1 MNHEY and CDR2 SVGAGI. V lost 9 bases and J lost 6; bases outside the gene matches: 9.

The rearrangement uses TRBV7-9 and TRBJ1-3; no clear D. Germline CDR1 is SEHNR and CDR2 is FQNEAQ (reference sequence). The CDR3 has 13 amino acids. With 1 base removed from V and 4 bases from J, the gap between germline ends came to 5 bases. CDR3 protein: CASSLGEGNTIYF. The CDR3 DNA is TGTGCCAGCAGCTTAGGAGAAGGAAACACCATATATTTT.

The CDR3 spells CASSGDRVIKYGYTF. CDR3 sequence (DNA): TGTGCCAGCAGTGGAGACAGGGTGATAAAGTATGGCTACACCTTC. The chain has TRBV2 and TRBJ1-2; the match to TRBD1 covers 7 bases. Germline-derived CDR1 and CDR2 are SNHLY and FYNNEI. With 4 bases clipped from V and 5 bases from J, the junction kept 10 bases outside the gene matches. The CDR3 consists of 15 residues.

This clone was found a few times. The rearrangement uses TRBV27 and TRBJ2-1; TRBD2 matches at 7 bases. The CDR3 extends over 16 amino acids. The ends lost 7 bases at V and 0 bases at J; junction bases unmatched: 9. CDR1 is MNHEY and CDR2 is SMNVEV in the germline V gene (reference sequence). The CDR3 nucleotides read TGTGCCAGCACTTTTCAGGGAGGGAGCTCCTACAATGAGCAGTTCTTC. This translates into CASTFQGGSSYNEQFF.

The CDR3 region has the DNA TGCAGCGGCCATACAGGGGGGACTGAAGCTTTCTTT. Amino acids: CSGHTGGTEAFF. The J gene is TRBJ1-1, the V gene TRBV29-1; 8 bases map to TRBD1. Germline CDR1 and CDR2: SQVTM and ANQGSEA. V dropped 7 bases and J dropped 5; count of bases not matched to a gene: 6. CDR3 length equals 12 residues.

The chain has TRBV9 and TRBJ1-3; TRBD1 matches at 8 bases. The germline V gene has CDR1 SGDLS and CDR2 YYNGEE. This CDR3 comprises 17 residues. V shed 3 bases, J shed 0 bases, and the junction held 8 bases outside the gene matches. The CDR3 region is CASSASGTGLSGNTIYF. The CDR3 coding sequence is TGTGCCAGCAGCGCGTCCGGGACAGGCCTCTCTGGAAACACCATATATTTT.

This clone was detected once. The genes are TRBV9 and TRBJ2-3; 8 positions match TRBD1. Germline V gene data show CDR1 as SGDLS and CDR2 as YYNGEE. The CDR3 loop spans 15 amino acids. Unmatched junction bases numbered 7, after V lost 4 bases and J lost 3 bases. In nucleotides, the CDR3 is TGTGCCAGCAGCCCCGGGACAGGACAAACAGATACGCAGTATTTT. Encoded protein: CASSPGTGQTDTQYF. The full variable domain, completed using reference TRBV9 and TRBJ2-3, is DSGVTQTPKHLITATGQRVTLRCSPRSGDLSVYWYQQSLDQGLQFLIQYYNGEERAKGNILERFSAQQFPDLHSELNLSSLELGDSALYFCASSPGTGQTDTQYFGPGTRLTVL.

The V gene is TRBV27, the J gene TRBJ2-3, with 11 bases that match TRBD2. The CDR3 contains 15 residues. V dropped 6 bases and J dropped 5; count of bases not matched to a gene: 7. Germline CDR1 is MNHEY and CDR2 is SMNVEV (reference sequence). The CDR3: CASSIAGGPRDTQYF. The CDR3 DNA reads as TGTGCCAGCAGCATAGCGGGGGGGCCACGAGATACGCAGTATTTT.

This chain joins TRBV18 and TRBJ1-1; D ambiguous. V was cut by 3 bases and J by 0 bases, with 17 bases left in between. This CDR3 has 17 residues. Germline V gene lookup returns CDR1 KGHSH and CDR2 LQKENI. The CDR3 spells CASSPASRSGVNTEAFF. The CDR3 bases are TGTGCCAGCTCACCCGCGAGTCGTTCCGGTGTGAACACTGAAGCTTTCTTT.

The chain uses TRBV7-2 and TRBJ2-1, with D possibly matching TRBD2 (5 bases). The germline gives CDR1 SGHTA, CDR2 FQGNSA. The CDR3 extends over 16 amino acids. Trimming took off 5 bases at V and 1 base at J, with 15 bases between the two ends. The CDR3 here is CASSPHAGDSYNEQFF. CDR3 DNA sequence: TGTGCCAGCAGCCCACACGCGGGCGATTCCTACAATGAGCAGTTCTTC.

As regards this clone: One end of the junction does not line up with germline, which may come from a read error. The genes are TRBV24-1 and TRBJ2-4; 7 bases align to TRBD1. The CDR3 runs 9 residues. Germline values: CDR1 KGHDR, CDR2 SFDVKD. CDR3 coding DNA: TGTGCCACCCCTGGGACAGCAATATTC. Translation gives CATPGTAIF.

By share, this clone counts as medium-sized. The rearrangement joins TRBV24-1 to TRBJ1-2, with no clear D. The CDR3 is 17 amino acids. Germline loops: CDR1 KGHDR, CDR2 SFDVKD. Trimming took off 3 bases at V and 2 bases at J, with 18 bases between the two ends. The CDR3 sequence is CATSDPYGDRQNYGYTF. CDR3 sequence (DNA): TGTGCCACCAGTGATCCCTACGGGGATCGGCAGAACTATGGCTACACCTTC.

This chain joins TRBV27 and TRBJ2-7; D perhaps matches TRBD2 (5 bases). The ends were cut back, 5 bases at V and 2 bases at J, with 13 bases in the middle. Per germline, CDR1 MNHEY and CDR2 SMNVEV (reference sequence). The CDR3 spans 14 residues. The CDR3 here is CASSREYGAYEQYF. CDR3 nucleotide sequence: TGTGCCAGCAGTAGGGAGTATGGAGCCTACGAGCAGTACTTC.